This T cell receptor (beta chain) was sequenced for a study of cytomegalovirus exposure and HLA in healthy donors. Regarding the study as a whole: Analyzed later, association rates of TCRs varied across HLA loci, with DRB1 most and HLA-C fewest. Later, an analysis found that common viral pathogens appeared to be linked with several of the most significant clusters.

V trimming: 4 bases; J trimming: 7 bases; junction bases outside the gene matches: 10. CDR3 length equals 15 residues. Germline V lookup: CDR1 MNHNS, CDR2 SASEGT. The PCR made use of 60 Vbeta and 13 Jbeta primers. The assay was immunoSEQ multiplex PCR, and TCRdb's table has in-frame clones only and misses some. The sample has about 200,000 clones, more than 75% seen once. About this clone: No antigen is known for it.

V and J are TRBV6-1 and TRBJ1-5, with 7 bases that match TRBD1. Sequenced sample: PBMCs. The TCR sequence derives from a male donor in good health and CMV-seronegative. The CDR3 loop is CASSGTQGGIQPQHF. Written as DNA, the CDR3 is TGTGCCAGCAGTGGCACCCAGGGGGGAATCCAGCCCCAGCATTTT.